The clone carrying this T cell receptor beta chain was seen once. Its target is unknown. Germline and junction disagree at one end, which may indicate a read error. The data originate from a study of vaccination and CD4 T cells after COVID-19. The wider study: Median time from COVID diagnosis to post-COVID sampling was under 120 days (35 to 161). Treatment of control cultures consisted of a CEFX pool, an HIV-1 Nef pool, or no peptide.

Treatment given: approximately 9-day PBMC culture with coronavirus spike peptide pools or control peptides (ViraFEST assay). Using peptide pools, antigen-specific T cells were expanded in ViraFEST before TCRs were sequenced. The germline gives CDR1 MNHEY, CDR2 SVGEGT. The CDR3 extends over 14 amino acids. With the Oncomine TCR Beta short-read assay, DNA from cultured CD4+ T cells was sequenced. Each CDR3 protein gets one entry after TCRdb re-called the PCR reads with MiXCR. The sample has about 10,000 distinct CDR3 sequences, over 25% seen once. The clonotype was recovered from a human donor who had recovered from COVID-19. The sequenced sample was CD4+ T cells from blood, cultured in vitro, obtained after SARS-CoV-2 vaccination. The chain employs TRBV6-2 or TRBV6-3 and TRBJ2-5; tentatively, D is TRBD1 (5 bases). This CDR3 reads CASSYSQVKETQNF. CDR3 DNA: TGTGCCAGCAGTTACTCACAGGTTAAAGAGACCCAGAACTTC.